This is a list of T cell receptor beta chains from one sample in a study of control samples from healthy donors and cancer patients. Using immunoSEQ multiplex PCR, the repertoire was profiled, and TCRdb retains in-frame clones only, with some absent. The sample yields some 99,000 clones, about nine tenths seen once. Sequences were obtained from blood. Every receptor here comes from a human donor in good health. The donor label of this sample is uncertain. Each CDR3 is given with its conserved first and last residue. The D gene is left open where the match is weak. Some rows mark clone size as missing; the rest say once, few, many or name a class of expanded clone.

DNA	CDR3	V	size	J	D
TGCGCCAGCAGCCGCACTAGCGGTTCCTCCTACGAGCAGTACTTC	CASSRTSGSSYEQYF	TRBV5-1	.	TRBJ2-7	TRBD2
TGTGCCACCAGCCGCTCGCGGTCCGCTGAAGCTTTCTTT	CATSRSRSAEAFF	TRBV15	.	TRBJ1-1	.
TGTGCCAGCAGCCAAACCACTTTCGTGGTCTTAGGAAACACCATATATTTT	CASSQTTFVVLGNTIYF	TRBV6-2/TRBV6-3	.	TRBJ1-3	.
TGCGCCAGCAGCGCCCTACCGGGACTAGCGACACCCGAGCAGTTCTTC	CASSALPGLATPEQFF	TRBV5-1	.	TRBJ2-1	TRBD2
TGTGCCAGCAGCTTAGAGACAAACTCTGGAAACACCATATATTTT	CASSLETNSGNTIYF	TRBV7-8	.	TRBJ1-3	.
TGTGCCAGCAGTTTAACTCGCAGGGAAGCTTTCTTT	CASSLTRREAFF	TRBV12-3/TRBV12-4	.	TRBJ1-1	.
TGTGCCAGCAGCGTCCCCGGGACATTCTCCTACGAGCAGTACTTC	CASSVPGTFSYEQYF	TRBV9	.	TRBJ2-7	.
TGTGCCAGTAGTATAGCCCCGGGCAGGGAAACTATGAGGTACACCTTC	CASSIAPGRETMRYTF	TRBV19	.	TRBJ1-2	.
TGTGCCAGCAGCTCACAGGGGCGTACGAATGGCTACACCTTC	CASSSQGRTNGYTF	TRBV27	.	TRBJ1-2	TRBD1
TGTGCCAGCAGCGTACCCCGGGAGGCCGAAGCTTTCTTT	CASSVPREAEAFF	TRBV9	.	TRBJ1-1	.
TGTGCCACCAGCAGAGATCGGCAGGGGGAGACTTTATTAGCCAAAAACATTCAGTACTTC	CATSRDRQGETLLAKNIQYF	TRBV15	.	TRBJ2-4	TRBD1
TGTGCCAGCAGTTTATCAGCTGAGGGGAGCTCCTATAATTCACCCCTCCACTTT	CASSLSAEGSSYNSPLHF	TRBV28	once	TRBJ1-6	.
TGTGCCAGCCGACTTCAGGGTATCCGTTCCAATGAGCAGTTCTTC	CASRLQGIRSNEQFF	TRBV18	.	TRBJ2-1	.
TGTGCCACCAGTGATTCCGGGACCGTGCCCGGGGAGCTGTTTTTT	CATSDSGTVPGELFF	TRBV24-1	.	TRBJ2-2	.
TGTGCCAGTAGTCTACTAGCGGGGGGCCTCTACGAGCAGTACTTC	CASSLLAGGLYEQYF	TRBV19	.	TRBJ2-7	TRBD2
TGTGCCAGCAGTCCCGTGGCAGGGGGCTACGAGCAGTACTTC	CASSPVAGGYEQYF	TRBV6-5	.	TRBJ2-7	TRBD1
TGTGCCAGCAGCTTTTTCGACAGGGCAAGGAGCAATCAGCCCCAGCATTTT	CASSFFDRARSNQPQHF	TRBV5-6	.	TRBJ1-5	TRBD1
TGTGCCAGCAGCTCGCTAGCAACCTATGAGCAGTTCTTC	CASSSLATYEQFF	TRBV11-2	.	TRBJ2-1	.
TGCGCCAGCAGCCAAGGCGAGGGGGACGTGAACACCATATATTTT	CASSQGEGDVNTIYF	TRBV4-1	.	TRBJ1-3	.
TGCGCCAGCAGCTTAAGTGACCCATACTATGGCTACACCTTC	CASSLSDPYYGYTF	TRBV5-1	once	TRBJ1-2	.
TGTGCCAGCAGTTTGGGGGGGGGCTTTATAAGGACTGAAGCTTTCTTT	CASSLGGGFIRTEAFF	TRBV28	.	TRBJ1-1	.
TGTGCCTGGAGTGTACAGGGTATTAATGAAAAACTGTTTTTT	CAWSVQGINEKLFF	TRBV30	.	TRBJ1-4	.
TGTGCCAGCAGTGTTGCGCGGGGGGTCGGTGAGCAGTACTTC	CASSVARGVGEQYF	TRBV2	few	TRBJ2-7	TRBD2
TGTGCCAGCAGTAGCTTCCGGGCAACTAATGAAAAACTGTTTTTT	CASSSFRATNEKLFF	TRBV6-5	.	TRBJ1-4	.
TGTGCCAGCACCCGGACAGAAAAAGTTAACGAGCAGTACTTC	CASTRTEKVNEQYF	TRBV2	.	TRBJ2-7	.
TGTGCCAGCAGCCCCTGGACGGGGGATACAGATACGCAGTATTTT	CASSPWTGDTDTQYF	TRBV14	.	TRBJ2-3	.
TGTGCCAGCAGCTTGGAAGGGACAGGGCGCTATGGCTACACCTTC	CASSLEGTGRYGYTF	TRBV5-4	.	TRBJ1-2	TRBD1